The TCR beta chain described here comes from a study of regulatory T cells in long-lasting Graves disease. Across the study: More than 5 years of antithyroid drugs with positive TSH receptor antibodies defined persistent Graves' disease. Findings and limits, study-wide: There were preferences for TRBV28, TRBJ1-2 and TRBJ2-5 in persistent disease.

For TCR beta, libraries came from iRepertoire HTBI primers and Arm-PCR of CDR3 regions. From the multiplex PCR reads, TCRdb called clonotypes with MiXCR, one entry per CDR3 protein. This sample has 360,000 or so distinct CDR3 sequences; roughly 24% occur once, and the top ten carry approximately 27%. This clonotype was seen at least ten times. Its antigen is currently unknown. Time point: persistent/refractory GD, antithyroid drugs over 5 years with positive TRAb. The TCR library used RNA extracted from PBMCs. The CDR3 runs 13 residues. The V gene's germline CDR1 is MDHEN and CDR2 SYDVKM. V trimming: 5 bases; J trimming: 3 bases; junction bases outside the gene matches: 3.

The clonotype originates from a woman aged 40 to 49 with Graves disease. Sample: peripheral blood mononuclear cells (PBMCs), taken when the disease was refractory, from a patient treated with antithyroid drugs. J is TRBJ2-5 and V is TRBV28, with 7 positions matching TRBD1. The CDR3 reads CASSRDSEETQYF. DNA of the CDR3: TGTGCCAGCAGTAGGGACAGCGAAGAGACCCAGTACTTC.